The 3 T cell receptor beta chains presented below share a single source sample, sequenced in a study of blood T cell repertoires in COVID-19. Clones were read by immunoSEQ multiplex PCR, and TCRdb kept only the in-frame ones, dropping some. The sample records roughly 200,000 clones, about four fifths being singletons. The sequenced sample was peripheral blood. These receptors were obtained from a woman between 40 and 55 years old with COVID-19, enrolled during active disease.

This chain links TRBV14 with TRBJ2-7, with D perhaps TRBD2 (5 bases). The germline V and J ends were trimmed by 6 bases and 3 bases, with 15 bases remaining between them. CDR1 is SGHDN, CDR2 FVKESK, per germline. The CDR3 covers 14 residues. The CDR3 protein is CASSLLGSHYEQYF. For the CDR3, the DNA is TGTGCCAGCAGTCTGTTGGGGAGCCACTACGAGCAGTACTTC.

This clone was recorded only once. The chain is built from TRBV11-2 and TRBJ1-1, with D hard to call. This CDR3 spans 13 amino acids. The germline V gene has CDR1 SGHAT and CDR2 FQNNGV. Trimming pared 1 base from V and 5 bases from J, leaving 8 bases between. CDR3 loop: CASSLVSGTEAFF. The CDR3 DNA sequence: TGTGCCAGCAGCTTAGTATCGGGGACTGAAGCTTTCTTT.

In this sample, this clone turned up a few times. The rearrangement joins TRBV24-1 to TRBJ2-1; 12 nucleotides line up with TRBD1. Germline V gives CDR1 KGHDR, CDR2 SFDVKD. The V gene end was trimmed by 3 bases and the J gene end by 7 bases; junction bases not matched to a gene: 9. This CDR3 is built from 17 residues. The CDR3 bases are TGTGCCACCAGTGATCAGGGACAGGGGGCAAGAAGGAATGAGCAGTTCTTC. Protein product: CATSDQGQGARRNEQFF.